Following are 12 T cell receptor beta chains from one sample sequenced in a study of cytomegalovirus exposure and HLA in healthy donors. The PCR had 60 Vbeta and 13 Jbeta primers. TCRdb's table, derived via immunoSEQ multiplex PCR, lists solely in-frame clones and lacks some. The table lists approximately 150,000 clones, around 80% of them singletons. The specimen was PBMCs. The receptors stem from a man between 35 and 55 years old in good health and CMV-seronegative.

V is TRBV10-3 and J is TRBJ2-1, with TRBD1 matching 9 bases. This CDR3 comprises 16 residues. Trimming removed 5 bases from V and 3 bases from J; junction bases left unmatched: 8. Germline V gives CDR1 ENHRY, CDR2 SYGVKD. DNA for the CDR3: TGTGCCATCAGTACCCTCGGACAGGGGAACTACAATGAGCAGTTCTTC. This encodes CAISTLGQGNYNEQFF.

This clone appeared once. The genes are TRBV6-5 and TRBJ2-7; TRBD2 aligns across 10 bases. The CDR3 covers 13 residues. CDR1 is MNHEY and CDR2 is SVGAGI in the germline V gene. Unmatched junction bases numbered 6, after V lost 0 bases and J lost 13 bases. CDR3 sequence reads: CASSYSSGRFAYF. CDR3 in DNA: TGTGCCAGCAGTTACTCTAGCGGGAGGTTTGCATACTTC.

The chain couples TRBV28 to TRBJ1-4; no clear D gene. Trimming pared 7 bases from V and 3 bases from J, leaving 6 bases between. In germline, CDR1 is MDHEN, CDR2 SYDVKM. There are 12 residues in the CDR3. CDR3 loop: CASKSANEKLFF. The CDR3 coding sequence is TGTGCCAGCAAGTCGGCTAATGAAAAACTGTTTTTT.

The V call is TRBV25-1, the J call TRBJ1-2; a weak D match, TRBD1 (6 bases). Germline V gene sequence: CDR1 MGHDK, CDR2 SYGVNS. The CDR3 contains 14 residues. Trimming stripped 3 bases from V and 2 bases from J, with 10 bases between. CDR3 DNA sequence: TGTGCCAGCAGTGATCAACAGGGCAACTATGGCTACACCTTC. Amino acids: CASSDQQGNYGYTF.

The J gene is TRBJ2-1, the V gene TRBV11-3; 12 positions agree with TRBD2. Germline CDR1 reads SGHNT; CDR2 reads YENEEA. With V trimmed by 4 bases and J by 3 bases, 1 base remained unmatched. CDR3 length equals 15 residues. Here the CDR3 DNA reads TGTGCCAGCAGCTCGGGACTAGCGGGCTACAATGAGCAGTTCTTC. Its translation is CASSSGLAGYNEQFF.

The rearrangement joins TRBV28 to TRBJ2-4, with 10 bases identical to TRBD1. CDR3 length equals 19 residues. The ends lost 4 bases at V and 12 bases at J; junction bases unmatched: 24. CDR1 and CDR2 from the germline V gene are MDHEN and SYDVKM. The CDR3 coding sequence is TGTGCCAGCAGTTACCACCTCTCCGGGACAGGGGCGAGCAGAAGCAGTCAGTACTTC. This encodes CASSYHLSGTGASRSSQYF.

This clone was found once. This rearrangement joins TRBV14 to TRBJ2-2, with a possible D match to TRBD2 (5 bases). The CDR3 runs to 13 residues. CDR1 SGHDN and CDR2 FVKESK come from the germline V gene. V was cut by 3 bases and J by 5 bases, with 7 bases left in between. DNA for the CDR3: TGTGCCAGCAGCCACAGAGGGACCGGGGAGCTGTTTTTT. It is translated as CASSHRGTGELFF.

The gene calls are TRBV5-1 and TRBJ1-2, with 9 bases identical to TRBD1. V dropped 5 bases and J dropped 4; count of bases not matched to a gene: 6. Germline CDR1 is SGHRS and CDR2 is YFSETQ. CDR3 length: 14 amino acids. CDR3 loop: CASRDQQGAYGYTF. The CDR3 coding sequence is TGCGCCAGCAGGGACCAACAGGGGGCCTATGGCTACACCTTC.

The chain recombines TRBV21-1 with TRBJ1-5; the D call TRBD1 from the table was never checked on the DNA. TRBV21-1 is marked as a pseudogene. The CDR3 is made up of 15 amino acids. The CDR3 here is CASSKGDRGDQPQHF. CDR3 sequence (DNA): TGTGCCAGCAGCAAAGGGGACAGGGGGGATCAGCCCCAGCATTTT.

J is TRBJ1-2 and V is TRBV29-1; possible D gene TRBD1, 5 bases. Per germline, CDR1 SQVTM and CDR2 ANQGSEA. The CDR3 loop spans 12 amino acids. Trimming removed 4 bases from V and 8 bases from J, with 14 bases in between. CDR3 coding DNA: TGCAGCGTTGGAGGTAGGGGCGAGGGCTACACCTTC. Its protein is CSVGGRGEGYTF. Together with reference TRBV29-1 and TRBJ1-2, the CDR3 gives the full variable domain: SAVISQKPSRDICQRGTSLTIQCQVDSQVTMMFWYRQQPGQSLTLIATANQGSEATYESGFVIDKFPISRPNLTFSTLTVSNMSPEDSSIYLCSVGGRGEGYTFGSGTRLTVV.

V usage is TRBV28 and J usage is TRBJ1-5; 7 bases map to TRBD1. CDR1 and CDR2 from the germline V gene are MDHEN and SYDVKM. CDR3 size: 14 residues. V lost 3 bases to trimming and J lost 7 bases; unmatched junction nucleotides: 6. Here the CDR3 DNA reads TGTGCCAGCAGTTTGGGCAGGGGGTGGCAGCCCCAGCATTTT. The encoded protein is CASSLGRGWQPQHF.

This clone turned up a few times. V usage is TRBV11-2 and J usage is TRBJ2-5, with 10 bases lining up with TRBD2. Germline-derived CDR1 and CDR2 are SGHAT and FQNNGV. The CDR3 is 16 amino acids. The trim removed 4 bases at V and 3 bases at J, leaving 8 bases unmatched. This chain's CDR3 is CASSSKWTSGKETQYF. The CDR3 DNA reads as TGTGCCAGCAGCTCCAAATGGACTAGCGGAAAAGAGACCCAGTACTTC.